These 30 T cell receptor beta chains were sequenced from one sample in a study of blood T cell repertoires in COVID-19. TCRdb's copy holds only in-frame clones and misses some; the assay was immunoSEQ multiplex PCR. The data show about 40,000 clones, 80% to 90% seen once. Specimen: peripheral blood. These TCRs come from a woman in her sixties or seventies with acute or convalescent COVID-19.

The chain recombines TRBV21-1 with TRBJ2-7; the table's D gene call, TRBD2, was not cross checked with the DNA. TRBV21-1 is a recognized pseudogene. The CDR3 runs to 16 residues. The CDR3 loop is CASSTGTYGSTYEQYV. DNA for the CDR3: TGTGCCAGCAGCACTGGGACCTACGGGAGCACCTACGAGCAGTACGTC.

The chain uses TRBV23-1 and TRBJ2-7; 10 bases fit TRBD2. TRBV23-1 is assigned to the ORF class and has an uncertain function. The CDR3 spans 15 residues. The junction had 14 bases not matched to a gene; V was cut back by 8 bases and J by 7 bases. The CDR3 here is CASSSRLAGVREQYV. For the CDR3, the DNA is TGCGCCAGCTCCTCGCGCCTAGCGGGAGTGCGGGAGCAGTACGTC.

The chain combines TRBV5-1 with TRBJ1-4; D is possibly TRBD1 (6 bases). Trimming removed 2 bases at V and 1 base at J, with 18 bases between. Germline CDR1 reads SGHRS; CDR2 reads YFSETQ. The CDR3 has 18 residues. CDR3 loop: CASSFQGQLGGTNEKLFF. The CDR3 DNA is TGCGCCAGCAGCTTCCAGGGACAACTAGGGGGAACTAATGAAAAACTGTTTTTT. The full variable domain, in which reference TRBV5-1 and TRBJ1-4 provide the parts outside the CDR3, is KAGVTQTPRYLIKTRGQQVTLSCSPISGHRSVSWYQQTPGQGLQFLFEYFSETQRNKGNFPGRFSGRQFSNSRSEMNVSTLELGDSALYLCASSFQGQLGGTNEKLFFGSGTQLSVL.

About this clone: Without the conserved terminal phenylalanine or tryptophan, this CDR3 likely stems from a read error. The limits of the CDR3 on the DNA are not certain, so only TCRdb's listed CDR3 is given. The gene calls are TRBV7-9 and TRBJ1-1; the table's D call TRBD1 went unverified against the DNA. Germline values: CDR1 SEHNR, CDR2 FQNEAQ (reference sequence). Counting both end residues, the CDR3 totals 12 amino acids. The CDR3 region is CASSLDRGSVLV.

The chain uses TRBV12-3 or TRBV12-4 and TRBJ2-7; 9 nucleotides line up with TRBD1. V lost 4 bases and J lost 12; bases outside the gene matches: 7. The CDR3 has 12 amino acids. This CDR3 reads CASSSSGTGPYV. CDR3 DNA sequence: TGTGCCAGCAGTTCCTCCGGGACAGGGCCGTACGTC.

The CDR3 DNA sequence: TGTGCCAGCAGAATCGATAGTCGGCTAGCGGGTCGGATAGGTAAGGTCAATGAGCAGTTCTTC. Protein product: CASRIDSRLAGRIGKVNEQFF. The V call is TRBV27, the J call TRBJ2-1, with 8 bases aligning to TRBD2. The length of the CDR3 is 21 residues. In germline, CDR1 is MNHEY, CDR2 SMNVEV (reference sequence). The ends lost 6 bases at V and 6 bases at J; junction bases unmatched: 28.

V gene TRBV19 combines with J gene TRBJ2-2; D possibly corresponds to TRBD2 (6 bases). The CDR3 extends over 13 amino acids. The germline V gene has CDR1 LNHDA and CDR2 SQIVND (reference sequence). The V end was cut by 5 bases, the J end by 5 bases, with 9 bases between. DNA for the CDR3: TGTGCCAGTAGTGAGGAGGGTACCGGGGAGCTGTTTTTT. This sequence encodes CASSEEGTGELFF.

This chain joins TRBV6-4 and TRBJ2-7; D is perhaps TRBD1 (5 bases). Germline values: CDR1 MRHNA, CDR2 SNTAGT. Trimming pared 2 bases from V and 3 bases from J, leaving 14 bases between. The CDR3 sequence is 15 residues long. The CDR3 reads CASSDATAALYEQYV. Written as DNA, the CDR3 is TGTGCCAGCAGTGACGCGACAGCCGCTCTCTACGAGCAGTACGTC.

As DNA, the CDR3 is TGTGCCACCAGTGATTTGCAGGGCAGGGGTAGGTATGGCTACACCTTC. It codes for CATSDLQGRGRYGYTF. This chain connects TRBV24-1 to TRBJ1-2; a weak D match, TRBD1 (6 bases). Trimming left V 0 bases short and J 5 bases short, with 15 bases between. Per the germline V gene, CDR1 is KGHDR and CDR2 is SFDVKD. The length of the CDR3 is 16 residues.

This clone was observed once. V and J are TRBV3-1 (or the pseudogene TRBV3-2) and TRBJ1-2; D gene ambiguous. This CDR3 contains 12 residues. Between the trimmed V and J ends, which lost 4 bases and 4 bases, there was a span of 7 bases. CDR1 and CDR2 from the germline V gene are LGHDT and YNNKEL (reference sequence). The CDR3 sequence: CASSLASYGYTF. The CDR3 DNA follows: TGTGCCAGCAGCCTAGCTAGCTATGGCTACACCTTC.

V usage is TRBV27 and J usage is TRBJ1-6; D might be TRBD1 (6 bases). Germline values: CDR1 MNHEY, CDR2 SMNVEV (reference sequence). This CDR3 comprises 12 residues. The V gene lost 5 bases and the J gene lost 12 bases, with 11 bases spanning the gap. CDR3 DNA: TGTGCCAGCAGTCCGAGGGGGGGACCCCTCCACTTT. Residues: CASSPRGGPLHF.

The chain has TRBV28 and TRBJ2-1; 8 bases agree with TRBD2. With 2 bases clipped from V and 3 bases from J, the junction kept 0 bases outside the gene matches. CDR1 and CDR2 from the germline V gene are MDHEN and SYDVKM. The CDR3 spans 14 residues. The CDR3 loop reads CASSLAGGYNEQFF. In nucleotides, the CDR3 is TGTGCCAGCAGTTTAGCGGGGGGCTACAATGAGCAGTTCTTC.

This chain uses TRBV7-9 with TRBJ1-1, with TRBD1 as a possible D gene (6 bases). Per germline, CDR1 SEHNR and CDR2 FQNEAQ (reference sequence). The V end was cut by 5 bases, the J end by 6 bases, with 13 bases between. The CDR3 runs to 13 residues. This chain's CDR3 is CASSLRDNSEAFF. DNA for the CDR3: TGTGCCAGCAGCCTCCGGGACAATTCTGAAGCTTTCTTT.

This sequence joins TRBV6-4 and TRBJ2-1; 7 bases fit TRBD2. Trimming at V came to 2 bases and at J to 4 bases, leaving 5 bases not matched to a gene. Germline loops: CDR1 MRHNA, CDR2 SNTAGT. CDR3 length: 15 residues. Here the CDR3 DNA reads TGTGCCAGCAGTGACGGTCTAGCGGCGTACAATGAGCAGTTCTTC. Translated: CASSDGLAAYNEQFF.

The chain combines TRBV29-1 with TRBJ1-2; the D is unclear. V was shortened by 6 bases and J by 4 bases, with 12 bases between the two germline ends. The CDR3 sequence is 12 residues long. CDR1 is SQVTM, CDR2 ANQGSEA, per germline. CDR3 residues: CSVPISGYGYTF. The CDR3 nucleotides read TGCAGCGTCCCCATATCGGGCTATGGCTACACCTTC. The full variable domain, completed using reference TRBV29-1 and TRBJ1-2, is SAVISQKPSRDICQRGTSLTIQCQVDSQVTMMFWYRQQPGQSLTLIATANQGSEATYESGFVIDKFPISRPNLTFSTLTVSNMSPEDSSIYLCSVPISGYGYTFGSGTRLTVV.

This clone was recorded only once. The J gene is TRBJ1-6, the V gene TRBV5-6; 7 bases match TRBD1. CDR1 is SGHDT, CDR2 YYEEEE, per germline. The length of the CDR3 is 15 residues. V lost 3 bases and J lost 7; bases outside the gene matches: 7. CDR3 coding DNA: TGTGCCAGCAGCTCTGGACAGGTTCAAAATTCACCCCTCCACTTT. Protein: CASSSGQVQNSPLHF.

In regard to this clone: The sample carries other DNA sequences with the same CDR3. CDR3 DNA: TGTGCCAGCAGCTTGAGTGGGAGCTCCTACAATGAGCAGTTCTTC. Encoded protein: CASSLSGSSYNEQFF. The chain joins TRBV7-9 to TRBJ2-1; D possibly corresponds to TRBD2 (5 bases). V lost 3 bases, J lost 0 bases, and 9 bases lay in between. Germline V gene sequence: CDR1 SEHNR, CDR2 FQNEAQ (reference sequence). The CDR3 is 15 residues long.

This sequence joins TRBV5-1 and TRBJ2-1, with TRBD2 matching 8 bases. The CDR3 extends over 16 amino acids. CDR1 is SGHRS and CDR2 is YFSETQ in the germline V gene. V was pared by 0 bases and J by 2 bases, with 4 bases of the junction left unmatched. DNA for the CDR3: TGCGCCAGCAGCTTGGTCAGCGGGGGACCCTACAATGAGCAGTTCTTC. Translated: CASSLVSGGPYNEQFF. Full variable domain (outside the CDR3, taken from reference TRBV5-1 and TRBJ2-1): KAGVTQTPRYLIKTRGQQVTLSCSPISGHRSVSWYQQTPGQGLQFLFEYFSETQRNKGNFPGRFSGRQFSNSRSEMNVSTLELGDSALYLCASSLVSGGPYNEQFFGPGTRLTVL.

The chain combines TRBV7-8 with TRBJ2-3, with D possibly TRBD1 on 6 matching bases. Between the trimmed V and J ends, which lost 3 bases and 14 bases, there was a span of 42 bases. CDR1 and CDR2 (germline): SGHVS, FQNEAQ. This CDR3 is built from 21 residues. CDR3 nucleotide sequence: TGTGCCAGCAGCTTCTCATTAGTCTATTATAGTGACGGCATCGTCGAAGGGGGACCGTATTTT. Protein: CASSFSLVYYSDGIVEGGPYF.

V gene TRBV7-2 combines with J gene TRBJ2-3; 9 positions match TRBD2. This CDR3 has 18 amino acids. Germline CDR1 SGHTA, CDR2 FQGNSA. J was trimmed by 5 bases and V by 4 bases; bases with no gene match: 16. The CDR3: CASSSPVLAGRGRDTQYF. The DNA for the CDR3 is TGTGCCAGCAGCTCCCCGGTGCTAGCGGGGAGGGGGAGAGATACGCAGTATTTT.

The CDR3 loop reads CAWGLQGASPLHF. CDR3 nucleotide sequence: TGTGCCTGGGGGCTACAGGGGGCGTCACCCCTCCACTTT. The chain links TRBV30 to TRBJ1-6; TRBD1 matches at 9 bases. V lost 5 bases to trimming and J lost 10 bases; unmatched junction nucleotides: 6. This CDR3 has 13 amino acids. Germline loops: CDR1 GTSNPN, CDR2 SVGIG (reference sequence).

The chain has TRBV10-3 and TRBJ2-7; TRBD2 aligns across 11 bases. V trimming: 3 bases; J trimming: 3 bases; junction bases outside the gene matches: 4. The CDR3 spans 15 residues. Per germline, CDR1 ENHRY and CDR2 SYGVKD. The CDR3 sequence is CAISDPSGGFYEQYV. CDR3 bases: TGTGCCATCAGTGATCCTAGCGGGGGGTTCTACGAGCAGTACGTC.

The chain uses TRBV30 and TRBJ1-2, with 10 bases that match TRBD1. Germline V gene lookup returns CDR1 GTSNPN and CDR2 SVGIG (reference sequence). After removal of 3 bases from V and 6 bases from J, the junction contained 4 bases not matched to a gene. This CDR3 spans 13 amino acids. CDR3: CAWSGTGADGYTF. Written as DNA, the CDR3 is TGTGCCTGGAGCGGGACAGGGGCGGATGGCTACACCTTC.

CDR3 loop: CASSPFEGEGTEAFF. The CDR3 DNA is TGTGCCAGCTCCCCCTTCGAGGGGGAAGGCACTGAAGCTTTCTTT. V is TRBV18 and J is TRBJ1-1; possibly TRBD1 for D (6 bases). Trimming pared 6 bases from V and 4 bases from J, leaving 18 bases between. CDR3 length equals 15 residues. CDR1 and CDR2 (germline): KGHSH, LQKENI. Full variable domain (remainder filled in from reference TRBV18 and TRBJ1-1): NAGVMQNPRHLVRRRGQEARLRCSPMKGHSHVYWYRQLPEEGLKFMVYLQKENIIDESGMPKERFSAEFPKEGPSILRIQQVVRGDSAAYFCASSPFEGEGTEAFFGQGTRLTVV.

This clone was seen a few times. The chain joins TRBV30 to TRBJ1-1, with 7 bases lining up with TRBD1. The ends lost 4 bases at V and 6 bases at J; junction bases unmatched: 8. There are 13 residues in the CDR3. The germline V gene encodes CDR1 GTSNPN and CDR2 SVGIG (reference sequence). The CDR3 DNA follows: TGTGCCTGGACGACAGGGATTGTCGCTGAAGCTTTCTTT. Translated, it gives CAWTTGIVAEAFF.

The CDR3 reads CASRLTGNYGYTF. The CDR3 DNA follows: TGTGCCAGCAGGCTGACAGGGAACTATGGCTACACCTTC. The rearrangement joins TRBV12-3 or TRBV12-4 to TRBJ1-2; 7 nucleotides agree with TRBD1. The V segment lost 6 bases and the J segment 2 bases; nucleotides outside the gene matches: 3. The CDR3 loop spans 13 amino acids.

The rearrangement uses TRBV27 and TRBJ2-3; D is undetermined. The V gene's germline CDR1 is MNHEY and CDR2 SMNVEV (reference sequence). The CDR3 has 15 residues. V gave up 3 bases and J gave up 0 bases, with 10 bases separating them. CDR3 sequence reads: CASSFGQISTDTQYF. The CDR3 nucleotides are TGTGCCAGCAGTTTTGGGCAGATCAGCACAGATACGCAGTATTTT.

This chain uses TRBV5-6 with TRBJ2-1; TRBD1 might be the D (5 bases). The CDR3 contains 14 residues. The germline gives CDR1 SGHDT, CDR2 YYEEEE. With 1 base removed from V and 7 bases from J, the gap between germline ends came to 12 bases. The CDR3 loop reads CASSLWTQGNEQFF. As DNA, the CDR3 is TGTGCCAGCAGCTTGTGGACCCAGGGAAATGAGCAGTTCTTC.

The genes are TRBV7-2 and TRBJ2-2; perhaps TRBD2 as D (6 bases). The CDR3 runs to 12 residues. V was cut by 5 bases and J by 9 bases, with 10 bases left in between. Germline CDR1 and CDR2: SGHTA and FQGNSA. The CDR3 here is CASSRLERELFF. In nucleotides, the CDR3 is TGTGCCAGCAGCCGACTAGAACGGGAGCTGTTTTTT. Drawing the rest from reference TRBV7-2 and TRBJ2-2, the complete variable domain is GAGVSQSPSNKVTEKGKDVELRCDPISGHTALYWYRQSLGQGLEFLIYFQGNSAPDKSGLPSDRFSAERTGGSVSTLTIQRTQQEDSAVYLCASSRLERELFFGEGSRLTVL.

The chain couples TRBV7-9 to TRBJ1-4; tentatively, D is TRBD1 (6 bases). Per germline, CDR1 SEHNR and CDR2 FQNEAQ (reference sequence). The V end lost 3 bases, the J end lost 10 bases, and 18 bases lay between the germline ends. This CDR3 is 15 amino acids long. The CDR3 loop reads CASSFSGHAGGKLFF. CDR3 nucleotides: TGTGCCAGCAGCTTTTCGGGACACGCGGGCGGAAAACTGTTTTTT. The entire variable domain, with the rest obtained from reference TRBV7-9 and TRBJ1-4, is as follows: DTGVSQNPRHKITKRGQNVTFRCDPISEHNRLYWYRQTLGQGPEFLTYFQNEAQLEKSRLLSDRFSAERPKGSFSTLEIQRTEQGDSAMYLCASSFSGHAGGKLFFGSGTQLSVL.